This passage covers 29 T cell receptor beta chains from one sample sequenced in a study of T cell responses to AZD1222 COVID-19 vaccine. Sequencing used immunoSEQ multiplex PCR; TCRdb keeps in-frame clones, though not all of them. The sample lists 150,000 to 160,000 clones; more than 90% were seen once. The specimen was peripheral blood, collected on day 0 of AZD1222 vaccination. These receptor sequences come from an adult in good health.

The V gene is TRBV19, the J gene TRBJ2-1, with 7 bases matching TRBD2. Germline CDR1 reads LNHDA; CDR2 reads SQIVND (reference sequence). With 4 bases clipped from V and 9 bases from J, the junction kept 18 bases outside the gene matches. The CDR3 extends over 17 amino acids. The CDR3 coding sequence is TGTGCCAGTAGTACGATCGGACTAGGTGAATTTTCCGGTGAGCAGTTCTTC. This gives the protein CASSTIGLGEFSGEQFF.

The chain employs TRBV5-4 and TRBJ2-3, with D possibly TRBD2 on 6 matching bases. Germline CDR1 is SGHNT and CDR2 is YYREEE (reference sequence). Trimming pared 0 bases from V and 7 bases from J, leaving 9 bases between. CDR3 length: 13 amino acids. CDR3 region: CASSLAGGNTQYF. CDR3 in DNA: TGTGCCAGCAGCTTGGCTGGCGGGAATACGCAGTATTTT. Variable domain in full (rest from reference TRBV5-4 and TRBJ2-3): ETGVTQSPTHLIKTRGQQVTLRCSSQSGHNTVSWYQQALGQGPQFIFQYYREEENGRGNFPPRFSGLQFPNYSSELNVNALELDDSALYLCASSLAGGNTQYFGPGTRLTVL.

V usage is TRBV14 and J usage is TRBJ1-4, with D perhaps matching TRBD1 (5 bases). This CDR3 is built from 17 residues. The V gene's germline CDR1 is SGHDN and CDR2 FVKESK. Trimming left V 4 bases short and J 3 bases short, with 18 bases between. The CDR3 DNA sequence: TGTGCCAGCAGCCGCCACATCCAAGGGGCCGCTAATGAAAAACTGTTTTTT. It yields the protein CASSRHIQGAANEKLFF.

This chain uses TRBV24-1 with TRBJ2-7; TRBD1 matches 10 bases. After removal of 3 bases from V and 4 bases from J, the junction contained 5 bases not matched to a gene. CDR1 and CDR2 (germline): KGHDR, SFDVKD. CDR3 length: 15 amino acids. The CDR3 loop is CATSDPGQGIYEQYF. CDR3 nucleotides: TGTGCCACCAGTGATCCGGGACAGGGGATTTACGAGCAGTACTTC.

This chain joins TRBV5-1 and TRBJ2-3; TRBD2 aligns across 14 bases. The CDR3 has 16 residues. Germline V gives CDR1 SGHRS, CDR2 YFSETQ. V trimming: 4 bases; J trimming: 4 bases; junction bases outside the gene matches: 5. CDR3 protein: CASSPGLAGGSDTQYF. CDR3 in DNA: TGCGCCAGCAGCCCTGGACTAGCGGGAGGCTCAGATACGCAGTATTTT.

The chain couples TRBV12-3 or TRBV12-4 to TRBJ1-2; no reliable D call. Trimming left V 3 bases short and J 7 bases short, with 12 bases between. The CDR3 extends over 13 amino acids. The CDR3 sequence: CASSLERSVGYTF. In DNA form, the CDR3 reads TGTGCCAGCAGTTTGGAGCGTTCGGTTGGCTACACCTTC.

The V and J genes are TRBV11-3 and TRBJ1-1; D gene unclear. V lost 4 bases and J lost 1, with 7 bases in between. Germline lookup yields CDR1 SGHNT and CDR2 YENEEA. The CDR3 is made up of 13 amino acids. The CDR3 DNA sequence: TGTGCCAGCAGCTACCGTGCGAACACTGAAGCTTTCTTT. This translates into CASSYRANTEAFF.

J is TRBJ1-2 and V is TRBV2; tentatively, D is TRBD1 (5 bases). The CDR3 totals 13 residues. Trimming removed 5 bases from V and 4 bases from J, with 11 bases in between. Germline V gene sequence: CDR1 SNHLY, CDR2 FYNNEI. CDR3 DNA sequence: TGTGCCAGCAGTCCGGGGCCACTCTATGGCTACACCTTC. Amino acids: CASSPGPLYGYTF. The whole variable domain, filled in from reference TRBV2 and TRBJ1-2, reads EPEVTQTPSHQVTQMGQEVILRCVPISNHLYFYWYRQILGQKVEFLVSFYNNEISEKSEIFDDQFSVERPDGSNFTLKIRSTKLEDSAMYFCASSPGPLYGYTFGSGTRLTVV.

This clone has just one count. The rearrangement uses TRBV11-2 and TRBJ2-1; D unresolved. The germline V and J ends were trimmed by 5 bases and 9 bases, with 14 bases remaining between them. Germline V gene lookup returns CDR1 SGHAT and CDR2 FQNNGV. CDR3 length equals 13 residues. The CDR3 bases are TGTGCCAGCAGCCCCGGGTTGGCCTTTGAGCAGTTCTTC. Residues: CASSPGLAFEQFF. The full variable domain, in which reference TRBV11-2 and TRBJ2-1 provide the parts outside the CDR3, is EAGVAQSPRYKIIEKRQSVAFWCNPISGHATLYWYQQILGQGPKLLIQFQNNGVVDDSQLPKDRFSAERLKGVDSTLKIQPAKLEDSAVYLCASSPGLAFEQFFGPGTRLTVL.

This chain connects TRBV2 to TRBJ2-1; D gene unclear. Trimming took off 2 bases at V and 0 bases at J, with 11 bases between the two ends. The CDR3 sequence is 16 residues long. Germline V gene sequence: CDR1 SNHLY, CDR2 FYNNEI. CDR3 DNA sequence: TGTGCCAGCAGTGAATCTATGGCTGGCTCCTACAATGAGCAGTTCTTC. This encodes CASSESMAGSYNEQFF.

DNA of the CDR3: TGCGCCAGCAGCTTGGCCTCACAGGGAAGAGGCTACACCTTC. Its protein is CASSLASQGRGYTF. The rearrangement joins TRBV5-1 to TRBJ1-2; TRBD1 is a possible D gene (6 bases). The CDR3 loop spans 14 amino acids. The V end lost 0 bases, the J end lost 8 bases, and 14 bases lay between the germline ends. Germline values: CDR1 SGHRS, CDR2 YFSETQ.

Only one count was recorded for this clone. CDR3 amino acids: CASSYGPVLFGYTF. The CDR3 bases are TGTGCCAGCAGCTACGGACCCGTTTTATTTGGCTACACCTTC. The genes are TRBV14 and TRBJ1-2; unclear D gene. The CDR3 contains 14 residues. V lost 5 bases and J 7 bases, leaving 17 bases between the germline ends. The germline gives CDR1 SGHDN, CDR2 FVKESK.

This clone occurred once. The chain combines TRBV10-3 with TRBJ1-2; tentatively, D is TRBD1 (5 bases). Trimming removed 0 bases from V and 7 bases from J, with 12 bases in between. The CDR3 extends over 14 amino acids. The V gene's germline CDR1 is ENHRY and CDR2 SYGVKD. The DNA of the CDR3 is TGTGCCATCAGTGAGTCAGGGGCTGATGGTGGCTACACCTTC. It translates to CAISESGADGGYTF.

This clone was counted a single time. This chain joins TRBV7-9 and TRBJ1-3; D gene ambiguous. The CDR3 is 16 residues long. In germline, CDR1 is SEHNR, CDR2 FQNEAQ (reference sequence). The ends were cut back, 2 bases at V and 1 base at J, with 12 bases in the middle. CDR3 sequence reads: CASSLLGSESGNTIYF. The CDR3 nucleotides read TGTGCCAGCAGCTTATTAGGGTCCGAGTCTGGAAACACCATATATTTT.

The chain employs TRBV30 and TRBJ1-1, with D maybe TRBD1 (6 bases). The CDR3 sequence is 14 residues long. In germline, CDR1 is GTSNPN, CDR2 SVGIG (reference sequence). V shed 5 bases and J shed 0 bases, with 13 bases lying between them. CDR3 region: CAWDPDSLNTEAFF. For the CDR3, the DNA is TGTGCCTGGGACCCGGACAGCCTGAACACTGAAGCTTTCTTT.

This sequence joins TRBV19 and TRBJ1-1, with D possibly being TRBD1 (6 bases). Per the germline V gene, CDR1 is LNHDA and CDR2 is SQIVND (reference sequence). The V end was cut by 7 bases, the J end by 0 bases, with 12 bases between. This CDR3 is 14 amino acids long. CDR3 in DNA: TGTGCCAGTACCGAGGACAGCCTGAACACTGAAGCTTTCTTT. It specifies CASTEDSLNTEAFF.

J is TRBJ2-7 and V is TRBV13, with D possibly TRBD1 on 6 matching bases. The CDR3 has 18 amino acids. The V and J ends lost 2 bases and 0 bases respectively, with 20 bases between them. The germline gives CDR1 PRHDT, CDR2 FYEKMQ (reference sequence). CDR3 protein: CASSLQGISGLGSYEQYF. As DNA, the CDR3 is TGTGCCAGCAGCTTACAGGGGATTTCAGGCTTGGGCTCCTACGAGCAGTACTTC.

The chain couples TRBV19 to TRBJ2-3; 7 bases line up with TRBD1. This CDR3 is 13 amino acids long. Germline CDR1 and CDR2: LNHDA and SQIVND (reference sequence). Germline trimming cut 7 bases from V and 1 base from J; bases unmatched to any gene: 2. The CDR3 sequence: CASTDRGTDTQYF. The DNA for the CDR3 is TGTGCCAGTACCGACAGGGGCACAGATACGCAGTATTTT. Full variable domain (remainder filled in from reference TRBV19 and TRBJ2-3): DGGITQSPKYLFRKEGQNVTLSCEQNLNHDAMYWYRQDPGQGLRLIYYSQIVNDFQKGDIAEGYSVSREKKESFPLTVTSAQKNPTAFYLCASTDRGTDTQYFGPGTRLTVL.

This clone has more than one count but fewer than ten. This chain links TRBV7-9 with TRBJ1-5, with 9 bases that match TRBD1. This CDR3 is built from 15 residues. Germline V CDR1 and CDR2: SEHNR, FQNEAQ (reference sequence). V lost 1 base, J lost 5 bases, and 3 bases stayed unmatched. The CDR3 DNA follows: TGTGCCAGCAGCTTAGGGGACAGGGTTGATCAGCCCCAGCATTTT. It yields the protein CASSLGDRVDQPQHF.

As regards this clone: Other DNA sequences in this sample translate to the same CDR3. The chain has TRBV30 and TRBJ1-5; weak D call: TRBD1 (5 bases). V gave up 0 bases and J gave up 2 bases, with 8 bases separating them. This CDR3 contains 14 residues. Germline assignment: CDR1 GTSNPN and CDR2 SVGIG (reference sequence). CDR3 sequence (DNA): TGTGCCTGGAGTGTGGGGGTGGGCAATCAGCCCCAGCATTTT. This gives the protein CAWSVGVGNQPQHF.

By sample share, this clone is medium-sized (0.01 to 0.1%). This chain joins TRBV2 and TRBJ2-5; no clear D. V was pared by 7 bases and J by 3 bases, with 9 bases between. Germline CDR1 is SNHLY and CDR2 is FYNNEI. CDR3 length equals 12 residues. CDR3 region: CASKGFEETQYF. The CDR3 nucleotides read TGTGCCAGCAAGGGCTTCGAAGAGACCCAGTACTTC.

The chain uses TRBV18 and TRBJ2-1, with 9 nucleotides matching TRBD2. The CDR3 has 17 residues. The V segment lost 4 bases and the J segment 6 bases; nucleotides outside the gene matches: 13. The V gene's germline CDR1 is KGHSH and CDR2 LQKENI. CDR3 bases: TGTGCCAGCTCACTGTCGTGGGCGGGGGGGCTCGGCAATGAGCAGTTCTTC. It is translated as CASSLSWAGGLGNEQFF.

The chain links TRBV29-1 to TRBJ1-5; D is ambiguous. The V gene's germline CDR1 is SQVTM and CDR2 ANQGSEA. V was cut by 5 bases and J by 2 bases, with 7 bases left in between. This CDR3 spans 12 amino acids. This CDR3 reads CSVWSGNQPQHF. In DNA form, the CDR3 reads TGCAGCGTTTGGAGTGGCAATCAGCCCCAGCATTTT.

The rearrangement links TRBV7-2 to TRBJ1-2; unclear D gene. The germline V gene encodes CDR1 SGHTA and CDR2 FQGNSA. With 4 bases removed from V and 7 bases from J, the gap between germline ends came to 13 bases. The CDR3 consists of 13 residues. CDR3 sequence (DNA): TGTGCCAGCAGCTCCTCAGTCGTAGGTGGCTACACCTTC. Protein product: CASSSSVVGGYTF.

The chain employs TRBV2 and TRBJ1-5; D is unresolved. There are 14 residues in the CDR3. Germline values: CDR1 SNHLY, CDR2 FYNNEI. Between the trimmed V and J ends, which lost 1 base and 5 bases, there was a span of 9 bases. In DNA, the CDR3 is TGTGCCAGCAGTGAAGTAACGACCGATCAGCCCCAGCATTTT. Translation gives CASSEVTTDQPQHF.

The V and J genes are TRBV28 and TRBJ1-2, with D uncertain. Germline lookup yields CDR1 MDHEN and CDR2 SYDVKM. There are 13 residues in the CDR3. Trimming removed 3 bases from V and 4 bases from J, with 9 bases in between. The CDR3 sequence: CASSFGPSYGYTF. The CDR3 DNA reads TGTGCCAGCAGTTTTGGGCCCAGCTATGGCTACACCTTC.

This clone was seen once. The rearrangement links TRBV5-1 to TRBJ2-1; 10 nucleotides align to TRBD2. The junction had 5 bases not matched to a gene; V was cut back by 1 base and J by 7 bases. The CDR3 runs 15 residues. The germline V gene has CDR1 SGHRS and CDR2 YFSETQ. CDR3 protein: CASSLTAGGSNEQFF. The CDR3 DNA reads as TGCGCCAGCAGCTTGACAGCGGGGGGGTCGAATGAGCAGTTCTTC.

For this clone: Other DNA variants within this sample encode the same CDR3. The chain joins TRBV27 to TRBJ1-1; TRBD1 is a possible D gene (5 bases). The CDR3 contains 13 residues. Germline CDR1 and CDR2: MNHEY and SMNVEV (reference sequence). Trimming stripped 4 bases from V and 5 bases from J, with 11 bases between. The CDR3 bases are TGTGCCAGCAGTTCAGGTGGGGGGACTGAAGCTTTCTTT. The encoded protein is CASSSGGGTEAFF.

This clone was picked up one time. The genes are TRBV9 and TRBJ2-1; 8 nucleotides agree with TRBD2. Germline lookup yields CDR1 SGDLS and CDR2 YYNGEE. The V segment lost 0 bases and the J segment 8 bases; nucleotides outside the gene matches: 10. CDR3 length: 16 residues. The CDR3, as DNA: TGTGCCAGCAGCGTAGATAGTAGCGGGGTTCTTGATGAGCAGTTCTTC. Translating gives CASSVDSSGVLDEQFF.